This T cell receptor (beta chain) came from a study of blood T cell repertoires in COVID-19. Assay: immunoSEQ multiplex PCR; the TCRdb copy retains only in-frame clones and omits some. The repertoire holds about 36,000 clones, with around four fifths as singletons. This clone was seen once. From germline, CDR1 is SGHDT and CDR2 YYEEEE. The CDR3 is 13 residues long. Trimming removed 4 bases from V and 9 bases from J; junction bases left unmatched: 5. The TCR originated in a human donor in a cohort sampled during active COVID-19. The sample was peripheral blood. This sequence joins TRBV5-6 and TRBJ2-1; TRBD1 aligns across 9 bases. The CDR3 sequence is CASSIDRGTEQFF. As DNA, the CDR3 is TGTGCCAGCAGCATCGACAGGGGGACTGAGCAGTTCTTC.